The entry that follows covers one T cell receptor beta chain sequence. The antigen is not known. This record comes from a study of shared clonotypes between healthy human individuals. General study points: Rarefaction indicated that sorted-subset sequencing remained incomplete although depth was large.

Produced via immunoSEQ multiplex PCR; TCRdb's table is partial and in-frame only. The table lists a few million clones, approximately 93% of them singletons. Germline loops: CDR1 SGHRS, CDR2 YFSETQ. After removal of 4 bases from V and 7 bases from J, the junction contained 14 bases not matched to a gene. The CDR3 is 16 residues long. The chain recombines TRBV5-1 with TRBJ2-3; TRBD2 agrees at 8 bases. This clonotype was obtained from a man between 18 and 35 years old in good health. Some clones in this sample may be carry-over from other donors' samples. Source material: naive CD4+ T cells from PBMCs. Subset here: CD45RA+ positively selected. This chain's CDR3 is CASSLEGGLGSNTQYF. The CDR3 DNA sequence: TGCGCCAGCAGCCTGGAGGGGGGACTAGGGAGTAATACGCAGTATTTT.